The next 9 T cell receptor beta chains were all read from a single sample in a study of blood T cell repertoires in COVID-19. Profiled with immunoSEQ multiplex PCR; TCRdb holds only in-frame clones, not every one. This repertoire shows about 120,000 clones, more than 65% found once; its top ten account for 3.8%. Input material: peripheral blood. Receptor source: a woman aged 80 or older with acute or convalescent COVID-19.

This chain uses TRBV30 with TRBJ1-1, with D perhaps matching TRBD1 (5 bases). With 2 bases removed from V and 8 bases from J, the gap between germline ends came to 12 bases. Germline V gives CDR1 GTSNPN, CDR2 SVGIG (reference sequence). This CDR3 is 12 amino acids long. CDR3 nucleotides: TGTGCCTGGAGTCTTGACAGTCCCGAAGCTTTCTTT. Translation: CAWSLDSPEAFF. Drawing the rest from reference TRBV30 and TRBJ1-1, the complete variable domain is SQTIHQWPATLVQPVGSPLSLECTVEGTSNPNLYWYRQAAGRGLQLLFYSVGIGQISSEVPQNLSASRPQDRQFILSSKKLLLSDSGFYLCAWSLDSPEAFFGQGTRLTVV.

This chain links TRBV28 with TRBJ2-5; 12 bases agree with TRBD2. The germline CDR1 and CDR2 sequences are MDHEN and SYDVKM. CDR3 length: 17 residues. With V trimmed by 1 base and J by 3 bases, 6 bases remained unmatched. For the CDR3, the DNA is TGTGCCAGCAGTTTATCCCTAGCGGGAGGGCCGGAAGAGACCCAGTACTTC. Its translation is CASSLSLAGGPEETQYF.

The genes are TRBV25-1 and TRBJ2-7, with 8 bases that match TRBD2. The V and J ends lost 0 bases and 7 bases, in that order; junction bases with no gene match: 8. The V gene's germline CDR1 is MGHDK and CDR2 SYGVNS. CDR3 size: 15 residues. The CDR3 sequence: CASSEYAGGLGEQYF. As DNA, the CDR3 is TGTGCCAGCAGTGAATATGCGGGAGGCCTGGGGGAGCAGTACTTC.

This clone came up a few times. This same CDR3 is encoded by further DNA sequences in the sample. The V call is TRBV30, the J call TRBJ1-1, with TRBD1 matching 8 bases. Looked up from germline, CDR1 is GTSNPN and CDR2 is SVGIG (reference sequence). V lost 3 bases to trimming and J lost 4 bases; unmatched junction nucleotides: 4. The CDR3 is made up of 13 amino acids. CDR3 in DNA: TGTGCCTGGAGCTATACAGGGGGCACTGAAGCTTTCTTT. As protein: CAWSYTGGTEAFF.

The chain recombines TRBV6-5 with TRBJ2-7; possible D gene TRBD1, 5 bases. This CDR3 region has 15 residues. The germline V gene encodes CDR1 MNHEY and CDR2 SVGAGI. Deletions cut 6 bases from V and 2 bases from J, with 17 bases between. This CDR3 reads CASRKDSSATYEQYF. The CDR3 DNA is TGTGCCAGCAGAAAAGACAGTTCTGCAACCTACGAGCAGTACTTC.

The V and J genes are TRBV27 and TRBJ2-2; 14 bases are a match to TRBD2. In germline, CDR1 is MNHEY, CDR2 SMNVEV (reference sequence). There are 17 residues in the CDR3. V trimming: 4 bases; J trimming: 7 bases; junction bases outside the gene matches: 8. CDR3 nucleotide sequence: TGTGCCAGCAGTTCCGGACTAGCGGGAGGAAAGGTCGGGGAGCTGTTTTTT. Translating gives CASSSGLAGGKVGELFF.

The V call is TRBV7-8, the J call TRBJ2-7; 8 positions match TRBD1. There are 14 residues in the CDR3. Looked up from germline, CDR1 is SGHVS and CDR2 is FQNEAQ. Germline trimming cut 4 bases from V and 4 bases from J; bases unmatched to any gene: 6. As DNA, the CDR3 is TGTGCCAGCAGCTACGGACAGGGTGTATACGAGCAGTACTTC. This codes for CASSYGQGVYEQYF.

This clone was counted a few times. The chain links TRBV19 to TRBJ1-1; the D is unclear. The germline CDR1 and CDR2 sequences are LNHDA and SQIVND (reference sequence). V lost 3 bases and J lost 1, with 9 bases in between. The CDR3 contains 14 residues. The CDR3 DNA sequence: TGTGCCAGTAGTATCGGGGTTGCGAACACTGAAGCTTTCTTT. This codes for CASSIGVANTEAFF.

This sequence joins TRBV11-3 and TRBJ2-7; D perhaps matches TRBD2 (5 bases). Germline V gene lookup returns CDR1 SGHNT and CDR2 YENEEA. Trimming removed 1 base at V and 6 bases at J, with 10 bases between. The CDR3 is 13 amino acids. In nucleotides, the CDR3 is TGTGCCAGCAGCTTAGGGCTAGCAAGCGAGCAGTACTTC. Translating gives CASSLGLASEQYF.